One TCR beta chain is described in this entry. Its cognate antigen has yet to be identified. No much larger clonotype is one base removed from it; base qualities were not supplied. This entry belongs to a study of T cells in localized non-small cell lung cancer (dated by TCRdb to the early 2020s). Broadly, across the study: Comparing tumors with uninvolved tumor-adjacent lungs, the study looked at the T cell repertoires of hundreds of patients with early-stage NSCLC. A mean age of around 69 years was recorded for the NSCLC patients, of whom roughly 130 were male and about a hundred were female. All 240 or so NSCLC patients in the cohort were treatment-naive and had localized lung tumors that were resected.

TCR beta CDR3 regions were sequenced from DNA using the immunoSEQ Assay. On the authors' methods: To compute T cell density, TCR beta template counts were normalized to usable DNA, which was estimated by amplifying housekeeping genes. The preseqR package was used to estimate richness by extrapolating to 400,000 templates for PBMC samples and to 120,000 templates for tissue samples. Clonality was defined as one minus Pielou's evenness. Tissue-enriched TCRs were identified by differential abundance testing using productive amino-acid clonotypes, minimum total count 5 and alpha 0.1. The Jaccard Index and the Morisita Overlap Index were used to quantify repertoire overlap between compartments. GLIPH grouped TCR beta CDR3s together with public tetramer-defined viral CDR3s, and a viral motif had to include at least three viral sequences and show V-gene enrichment. The clones in this table, taken by TCRdb from immuneACCESS, are in-frame only. Not every clone is retained; where verified, under half of the shortfall comes from an unresolved V gene, and the cause of the rest is unknown. That table gives V, J and clone size, and the DNA gave D and trimming. The sample records around 2,600 clones, more than 20% of which are singletons. 9.5% to 15% of the sample is held by the ten biggest clonotypes.

The investigation overall reported the following: Uninvolved tumor-adjacent lung showed the highest T cell clonality, higher than tumor, which suggests more focused antigenic responses in the uninvolved tumor-adjacent lung. A median of roughly 58 of the top 100 tumor clones were detected in paired uninvolved adjacent lung, and 25 to 35 of these tumor clones were also found among the top 100 clones of the paired uninvolved adjacent lung. Longer overall survival was associated with higher blood T cell density, whereas shorter survival was associated with higher adjacent-lung clonality. Multi-region tumor sequencing was not performed, so intratumor heterogeneity could not be excluded. Since the design was exploratory, TCR variables were selected using unadjusted p-values with no false-discovery rate correction.

Relative to germline, V is 1 base shorter and J is 4 bases shorter, with 10 bases between their ends. The CDR3 holds 14 amino acids from the cysteine to the phenylalanine. The read is trimmed to its CDR3 DNA, 42 bases read in frame from base 1. The germline V gene (reference sequence) sets CDR1 to LNHDA and CDR2 to SQIVND. At diagnosis, tumor, uninvolved tumor-adjacent lung and peripheral blood were collected and then preserved as a mix of FFPE and fresh-frozen material. The chain links TRBV19 with TRBJ1-2, with TRBD1 tentatively as D gene (5 bases match). This TCR came from a man between 35 and 75 years old with stage I squamous cell lung carcinoma. Sequenced here: lung tumor tissue, sampled before any cancer treatment. The CDR3 reads as follows: CASSIAGTRYGYTF. The DNA is TGTGCCAGTAGTATAGCCGGGACGCGCTATGGCTACACCTTC.